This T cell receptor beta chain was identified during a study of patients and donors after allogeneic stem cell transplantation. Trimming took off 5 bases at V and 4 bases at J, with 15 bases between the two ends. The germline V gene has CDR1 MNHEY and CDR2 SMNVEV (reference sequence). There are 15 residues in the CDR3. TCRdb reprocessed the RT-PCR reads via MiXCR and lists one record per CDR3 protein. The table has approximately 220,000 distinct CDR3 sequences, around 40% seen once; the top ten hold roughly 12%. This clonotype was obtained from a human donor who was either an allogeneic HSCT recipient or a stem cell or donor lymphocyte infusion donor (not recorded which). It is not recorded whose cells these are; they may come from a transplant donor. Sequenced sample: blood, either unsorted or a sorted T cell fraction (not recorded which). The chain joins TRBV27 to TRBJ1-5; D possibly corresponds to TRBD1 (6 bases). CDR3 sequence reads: CASSLLQGRNQPQHF. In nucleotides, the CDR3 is TGTGCCAGCAGTCTCCTGCAGGGGCGGAATCAGCCCCAGCATTTT.